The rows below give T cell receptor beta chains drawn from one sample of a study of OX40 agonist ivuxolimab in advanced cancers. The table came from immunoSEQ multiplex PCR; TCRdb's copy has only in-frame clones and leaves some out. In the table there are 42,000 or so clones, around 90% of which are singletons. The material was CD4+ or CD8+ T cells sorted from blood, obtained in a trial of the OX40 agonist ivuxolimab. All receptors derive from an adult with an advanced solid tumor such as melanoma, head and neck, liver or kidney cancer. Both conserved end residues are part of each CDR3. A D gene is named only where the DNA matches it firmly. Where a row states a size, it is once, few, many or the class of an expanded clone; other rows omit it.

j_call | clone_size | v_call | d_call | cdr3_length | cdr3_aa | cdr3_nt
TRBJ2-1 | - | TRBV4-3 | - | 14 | CASNPGRSNNEQFF | TGCGCCAGCAACCCCGGACGATCAAACAATGAGCAGTTCTTC
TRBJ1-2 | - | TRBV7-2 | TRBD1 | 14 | CASSLKQGRHGYTF | TGTGCCAGCAGCTTAAAACAGGGGCGGCATGGCTACACCTTC
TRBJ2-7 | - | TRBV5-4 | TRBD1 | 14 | CASSRDRGTYEQYF | TGTGCCAGCAGCCGGGACAGGGGAACCTACGAGCAGTACTTC
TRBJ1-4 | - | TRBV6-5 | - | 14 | CASSYSAGREKLFF | TGTGCCAGCAGTTACTCCGCAGGGCGAGAAAAACTGTTTTTT
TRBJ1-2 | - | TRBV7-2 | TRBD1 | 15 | CASSLIPGQGAGYTF | TGTGCCAGCAGCTTAATTCCGGGACAGGGGGCCGGCTACACCTTC
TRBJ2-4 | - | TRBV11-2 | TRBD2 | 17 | CASSTGTSGGDKNIQYF | TGTGCCAGCAGCACTGGGACTAGCGGGGGGGATAAAAACATTCAGTACTTC
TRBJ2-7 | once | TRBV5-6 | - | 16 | CASSLEGARIAYEQYF | TGTGCCAGCAGCTTGGAAGGGGCGAGGATCGCCTACGAGCAGTACTTC
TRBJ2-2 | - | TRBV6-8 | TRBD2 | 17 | CAAGPQRGAPHTGELFF | TGTGCCGCGGGGCCCCAGCGGGGGGCACCTCACACCGGGGAGCTGTTTTTT
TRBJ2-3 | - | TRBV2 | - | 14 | CASRRGAFTDTQYF | TGTGCCAGCAGGAGGGGAGCCTTCACAGATACGCAGTATTTT
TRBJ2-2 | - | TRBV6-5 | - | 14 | CASSYPVPPGELFF | TGTGCCAGCAGTTACCCCGTTCCCCCCGGGGAGCTGTTTTTT